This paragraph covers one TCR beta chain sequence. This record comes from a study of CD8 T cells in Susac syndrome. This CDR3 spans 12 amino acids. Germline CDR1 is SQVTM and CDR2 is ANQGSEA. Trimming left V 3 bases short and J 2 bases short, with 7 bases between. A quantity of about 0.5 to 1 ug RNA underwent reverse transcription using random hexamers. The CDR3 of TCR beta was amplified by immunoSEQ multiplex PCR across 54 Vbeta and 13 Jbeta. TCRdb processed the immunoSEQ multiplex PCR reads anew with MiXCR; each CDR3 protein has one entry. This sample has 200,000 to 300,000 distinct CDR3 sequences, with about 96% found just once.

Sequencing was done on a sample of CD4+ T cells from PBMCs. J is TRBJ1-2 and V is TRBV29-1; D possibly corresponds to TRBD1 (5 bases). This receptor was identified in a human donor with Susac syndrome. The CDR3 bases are TGCAGCGTTGATCCAGGGAACTATGGCTACACCTTC. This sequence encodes CSVDPGNYGYTF.